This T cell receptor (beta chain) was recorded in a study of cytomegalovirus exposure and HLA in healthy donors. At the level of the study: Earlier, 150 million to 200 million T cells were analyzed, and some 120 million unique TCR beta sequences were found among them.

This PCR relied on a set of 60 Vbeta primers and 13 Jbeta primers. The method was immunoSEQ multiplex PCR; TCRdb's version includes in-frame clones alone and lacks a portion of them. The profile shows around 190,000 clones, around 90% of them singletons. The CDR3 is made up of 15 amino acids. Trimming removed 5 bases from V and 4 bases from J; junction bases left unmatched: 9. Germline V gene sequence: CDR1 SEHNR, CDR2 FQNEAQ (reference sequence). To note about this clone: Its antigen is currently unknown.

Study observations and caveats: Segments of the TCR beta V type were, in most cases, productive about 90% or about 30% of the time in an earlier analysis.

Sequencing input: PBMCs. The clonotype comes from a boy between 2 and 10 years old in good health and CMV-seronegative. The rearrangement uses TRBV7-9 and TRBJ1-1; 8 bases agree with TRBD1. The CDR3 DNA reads TGTGCCAGCAGCCCGGGCGCAGGGGGCCTCACTGAAGCTTTCTTT. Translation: CASSPGAGGLTEAFF.